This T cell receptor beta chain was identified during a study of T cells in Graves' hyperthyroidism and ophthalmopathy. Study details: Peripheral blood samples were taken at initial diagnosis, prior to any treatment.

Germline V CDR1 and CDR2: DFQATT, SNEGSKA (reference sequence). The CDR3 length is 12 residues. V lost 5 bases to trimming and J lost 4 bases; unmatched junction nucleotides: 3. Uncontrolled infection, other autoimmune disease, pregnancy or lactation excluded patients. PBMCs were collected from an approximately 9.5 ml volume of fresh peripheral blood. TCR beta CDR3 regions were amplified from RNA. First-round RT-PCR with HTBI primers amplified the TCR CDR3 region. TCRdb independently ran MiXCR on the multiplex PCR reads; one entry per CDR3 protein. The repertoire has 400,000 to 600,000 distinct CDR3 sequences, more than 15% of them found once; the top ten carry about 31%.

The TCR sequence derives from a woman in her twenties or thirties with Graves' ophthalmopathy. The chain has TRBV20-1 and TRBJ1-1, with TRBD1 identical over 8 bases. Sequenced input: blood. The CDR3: CSAGTGGTEAFF. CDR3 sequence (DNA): TGCAGTGCTGGGACAGGCGGCACTGAAGCTTTCTTT.